This TCR beta chain emerged from a study of cytomegalovirus exposure and HLA in healthy donors. About the study: Earlier sequencing of about 200 million T cells yielded roughly 120 million unique TCR beta sequences. From donors who were HLA-typed, an early data release held 81 million or so unique TCRs.

Primers: 60 Vbeta forward and 13 Jbeta reverse. Sequenced by immunoSEQ multiplex PCR; TCRdb stores in-frame clones only, minus some. The repertoire consists of around 140,000 clones, with just under 80% occurring once and the leading ten covering 0.9% to 1.2%. Study-wide points: Later analysis associated a missense DCLRE1C variant with TCR beta V- and J-gene trimming.

V lost 5 bases and J lost 1; bases outside the gene matches: 3. CDR1 and CDR2 (germline): MNHNY, SVGAGI (reference sequence). The CDR3 runs to 16 residues. For this clone: Its matching antigen is unknown.

The sequenced material came from PBMCs. This chain joins TRBV6-6 and TRBJ2-1; TRBD2 matches at 12 bases. The clonotype comes from a male donor in good health and CMV-seronegative. CDR3 in amino acids: CASSPTSGGSYNEQFF. The CDR3 DNA follows: TGTGCCAGCAGTCCGACTAGCGGGGGATCCTACAATGAGCAGTTCTTC.